The 27 T cell receptor beta chains below come from one sample, sequenced in a study of blood T cell repertoires in COVID-19. Assay: immunoSEQ multiplex PCR; the TCRdb copy retains only in-frame clones and omits some. The table lists approximately 200,000 clones, around 87% of them singletons. Sequencing used PBMCs or T cells enriched from blood (not recorded which). Receptors were obtained from a woman aged 18-30 years in a cohort exposed to, infected with or recovered from COVID-19 (not recorded which).

CDR3: CASRQHLLAGATPYNEQFF. The CDR3 DNA is TGTGCAAGTCGCCAACATCTTCTAGCGGGGGCGACCCCATACAATGAGCAGTTCTTC. J is TRBJ2-1 and V is TRBV12-2; the table assigns TRBD2, which was not confirmed against the DNA. TRBV12-2 is tagged as a pseudogene. The CDR3 has 19 residues.

The chain combines TRBV19 with TRBJ2-1; D is uncertain. There are 12 residues in the CDR3. V lost 4 bases, J lost 7 bases, and 8 bases lay in between. Germline lookup yields CDR1 LNHDA and CDR2 SQIVND (reference sequence). The CDR3 DNA is TGTGCCAGTAGTAGTAATCGGAATGAGCAGTTCTTC. It specifies CASSSNRNEQFF.

The chain recombines TRBV29-1 with TRBJ2-1, with D perhaps TRBD1 (5 bases). This CDR3 contains 13 residues. Germline V gives CDR1 SQVTM, CDR2 ANQGSEA. Trimming shortened V by 2 bases and J by 10 bases, and 15 bases separated the two germline ends. For the CDR3, the DNA is TGCAGCGTTGAATCGACAGCGACCATGGAGCAGTTCTTC. Translation: CSVESTATMEQFF.

V usage is TRBV24-1 and J usage is TRBJ2-1, with 8 bases lining up with TRBD2. This CDR3 region has 17 residues. V dropped 0 bases and J dropped 0; count of bases not matched to a gene: 3. CDR1 and CDR2 (germline): KGHDR, SFDVKD. The CDR3 DNA reads as TGTGCCACCAGTGATTTGTCCGGGACTAGCTCCTACAATGAGCAGTTCTTC. This sequence encodes CATSDLSGTSSYNEQFF.

The chain recombines TRBV6-4 with TRBJ2-1; TRBD1 agrees at 12 bases. The CDR3 totals 16 residues. From germline, CDR1 is MRHNA and CDR2 SNTAGT. The V and J ends lost 2 bases and 5 bases, in that order; junction bases with no gene match: 4. The CDR3 sequence is CASSDPGQGANNEQFF. The CDR3 DNA is TGTGCCAGCAGTGACCCGGGACAGGGGGCAAACAATGAGCAGTTCTTC.

The J gene is TRBJ2-7, the V gene TRBV5-1, with 7 bases aligning to TRBD2. The CDR3 runs to 15 residues. J was trimmed by 7 bases and V by 0 bases; bases with no gene match: 10. The germline V gene has CDR1 SGHRS and CDR2 YFSETQ. This CDR3 reads CASSLDGTGGLEQYF. For the CDR3, the DNA is TGCGCCAGCAGCTTGGATGGGACGGGGGGTCTGGAGCAGTACTTC.

The V gene is TRBV28, the J gene TRBJ2-6; D is perhaps TRBD1 (5 bases). The V gene lost 5 bases and the J gene lost 4 bases, with 15 bases spanning the gap. CDR1 is MDHEN, CDR2 SYDVKM, per germline. CDR3 length equals 16 residues. CDR3 sequence reads: CASSHASGSGANVLTF. The CDR3 nucleotides are TGTGCCAGCAGTCACGCGTCAGGGTCCGGGGCCAACGTCCTGACTTTC. The full variable domain, rest sourced from reference TRBV28 and TRBJ2-6, is DVKVTQSSRYLVKRTGEKVFLECVQDMDHENMFWYRQDPGLGLRLIYFSYDVKMKEKGDIPEGYSVSREKKERFSLILESASTNQTSMYLCASSHASGSGANVLTFGAGSRLTVL.

The chain links TRBV19 to TRBJ2-7, with D possibly being TRBD1 (5 bases). The V end was cut by 2 bases, the J end by 2 bases, with 7 bases between. Germline CDR1 and CDR2: LNHDA and SQIVND (reference sequence). The CDR3 spans 13 residues. The CDR3 sequence: CASSILGAYEQYF. The CDR3 DNA reads as TGTGCCAGTAGTATACTAGGGGCCTACGAGCAGTACTTC.

This chain connects TRBV9 to TRBJ1-6, with 9 bases fitting TRBD1. CDR3 length: 16 residues. Germline loops: CDR1 SGDLS, CDR2 YYNGEE. V shed 1 base, J shed 7 bases, and the junction held 6 bases outside the gene matches. Here the CDR3 reads CASSVLPDRGNSPLHF. The CDR3 coding sequence is TGTGCCAGCAGCGTACTGCCGGACAGGGGAAATTCACCCCTCCACTTT.

Here the CDR3 reads CASTEDRVYNEQFF. DNA for the CDR3: TGTGCCAGCACCGAAGACAGGGTCTACAATGAGCAGTTCTTC. J is TRBJ2-1 and V is TRBV5-4; 7 bases align to TRBD1. Germline V gene lookup returns CDR1 SGHNT and CDR2 YYREEE (reference sequence). The V segment lost 6 bases and the J segment 3 bases; nucleotides outside the gene matches: 6. This CDR3 region has 14 residues.

The chain is built from TRBV28 and TRBJ2-7; possibly TRBD1 for D (6 bases). Germline CDR1 MDHEN, CDR2 SYDVKM. Trimming left V 2 bases short and J 6 bases short, with 11 bases between. This CDR3 has 13 residues. This CDR3 is CASSLEQGSEQYF. CDR3 in DNA: TGTGCCAGCAGTTTAGAACAGGGAAGCGAGCAGTACTTC.

This clone was observed a single time. The V call is TRBV14, the J call TRBJ1-2, with 12 bases matching TRBD1. The germline V gene encodes CDR1 SGHDN and CDR2 FVKESK. This CDR3 region has 16 residues. V lost 4 bases, J lost 3 bases, and 6 bases stayed unmatched. The CDR3 nucleotides are TGTGCCAGCAGCCTGTCGGGACAGGGGGCTTACTATGGCTACACCTTC. It translates to CASSLSGQGAYYGYTF.

V gene TRBV4-1 combines with J gene TRBJ1-2, with D unresolved. Trimming pared 3 bases from V and 2 bases from J, leaving 16 bases between. The germline V gene encodes CDR1 MGHRA and CDR2 YSYEKL. This CDR3 is built from 16 residues. This CDR3 is CASSQEFDTLNYGYTF. As DNA, the CDR3 is TGCGCCAGCAGCCAGGAATTCGACACATTGAACTATGGCTACACCTTC.

The chain uses TRBV4-1 and TRBJ2-2, with D hard to call. The V and J ends lost 0 bases and 3 bases respectively, with 17 bases between them. Looked up from germline, CDR1 is MGHRA and CDR2 is YSYEKL. The CDR3 runs 18 residues. In DNA form, the CDR3 reads TGCGCCAGCAGCCAAGATCCGAGGAAACCCGGTGACACCGGGGAGCTGTTTTTT. It codes for CASSQDPRKPGDTGELFF.

The chain's CDR3 is CASSLATGATTYEQYF. Here the CDR3 DNA reads TGTGCCAGCAGCTTAGCTACAGGGGCTACAACCTACGAGCAGTACTTC. This rearrangement joins TRBV11-2 to TRBJ2-7, with 7 nucleotides matching TRBD1. The length of the CDR3 is 16 residues. Germline V gives CDR1 SGHAT, CDR2 FQNNGV. J was trimmed by 2 bases and V by 1 base; bases with no gene match: 8.

This clone showed up just once. The chain is built from TRBV14 and TRBJ2-2, with TRBD2 matching 10 bases. The V gene's germline CDR1 is SGHDN and CDR2 FVKESK. V shed 3 bases and J 5 bases; nucleotides not matched to a gene: 6. This CDR3 has 16 residues. Here the CDR3 DNA reads TGTGCCAGCAGCCAGCTAGCGGGAGTGGGGACCGGGGAGCTGTTTTTT. This sequence encodes CASSQLAGVGTGELFF.

This clone has just a few counts. The chain employs TRBV7-2 and TRBJ2-5, with no clear D. V shed 5 bases and J shed 1 base, with 17 bases lying between them. Looked up from germline, CDR1 is SGHTA and CDR2 is FQGNSA. The CDR3 sequence is 16 residues long. CDR3 sequence: CASSQRAKRTQETQYF. DNA of the CDR3: TGTGCCAGCAGCCAAAGAGCTAAACGAACCCAAGAGACCCAGTACTTC.

This clone was picked up a small number of times. The rearrangement uses TRBV5-1 and TRBJ2-2, with D perhaps matching TRBD2 (6 bases). Germline CDR1 SGHRS, CDR2 YFSETQ. This CDR3 contains 15 residues. Trimming stripped 4 bases from V and 3 bases from J, with 13 bases between. The CDR3 here is CASSEGRSHTGELFF. CDR3 DNA sequence: TGCGCCAGCAGCGAAGGGAGGAGCCACACCGGGGAGCTGTTTTTT. Supplemented by reference TRBV5-1 and TRBJ2-2, the full variable domain reads KAGVTQTPRYLIKTRGQQVTLSCSPISGHRSVSWYQQTPGQGLQFLFEYFSETQRNKGNFPGRFSGRQFSNSRSEMNVSTLELGDSALYLCASSEGRSHTGELFFGEGSRLTVL.

The chain links TRBV7-3 to TRBJ2-3; 11 nucleotides agree with TRBD1. In germline, CDR1 is SGHTA, CDR2 FQGTGA. J lost 5 bases, V lost 5 bases, and 6 bases had no gene match. CDR3 length: 15 residues. The CDR3 bases are TGTGCCAGCAGCCTAGGGACAGGGGGGAAAGATACGCAGTATTTT. Protein sequence: CASSLGTGGKDTQYF.

This chain connects TRBV27 to TRBJ1-5; 7 bases are shared with TRBD1. Looked up from germline, CDR1 is MNHEY and CDR2 is SMNVEV (reference sequence). J gave up 2 bases and V 5 bases, and 6 bases lay outside the gene matches. The CDR3 spans 15 residues. The CDR3 DNA is TGTGCCAGCAGTGTGACAGGGTTGGGCAATCAGCCCCAGCATTTT. Protein product: CASSVTGLGNQPQHF.

This clone was recorded a few times. The gene calls are TRBV11-3 and TRBJ2-1; 8 bases map to TRBD2. CDR3 size: 16 residues. Germline V gives CDR1 SGHNT, CDR2 YENEEA. V lost 5 bases, J lost 2 bases, and 8 bases stayed unmatched. CDR3 amino acids: CASSLSAGVAYNEQFF. The CDR3 DNA is TGTGCCAGCAGCCTATCAGCGGGAGTGGCCTACAATGAGCAGTTCTTC.

This clone was recorded only once. This rearrangement joins TRBV27 to TRBJ1-1; tentatively, D is TRBD1 (6 bases). From germline, CDR1 is MNHEY and CDR2 SMNVEV (reference sequence). Trimming removed 7 bases at V and 0 bases at J, with 15 bases between. This CDR3 spans 15 amino acids. This CDR3 reads CASKAGGLVNTEAFF. The CDR3 DNA follows: TGTGCCAGCAAAGCGGGGGGGCTCGTGAACACTGAAGCTTTCTTT.

The V gene is TRBV4-1, the J gene TRBJ2-2, with D maybe TRBD1 (6 bases). V shed 0 bases and J shed 4 bases, with 18 bases lying between them. Germline-derived CDR1 and CDR2 are MGHRA and YSYEKL. The CDR3 length is 18 residues. CDR3 DNA sequence: TGCGCCAGCAGCCAAGATAAGAGGGACACCTTCAGCACCGGGGAGCTGTTTTTT. Translated, it gives CASSQDKRDTFSTGELFF.

V gene TRBV28 combines with J gene TRBJ1-5; D is possibly TRBD1 (6 bases). Germline lookup yields CDR1 MDHEN and CDR2 SYDVKM. V lost 4 bases and J lost 5, with 12 bases in between. This CDR3 has 14 amino acids. The CDR3 DNA reads TGTGCCAGCAGTTCAGGGGACAAGGATCAGCCCCAGCATTTT. Encoded protein: CASSSGDKDQPQHF.

The genes are TRBV5-1 and TRBJ1-2; D is ambiguous. This CDR3 has 13 amino acids. V was shortened by 0 bases and J by 8 bases, with 11 bases between the two germline ends. The germline CDR1 and CDR2 sequences are SGHRS and YFSETQ. CDR3 sequence (DNA): TGCGCCAGCAGCTTGGAGGCGGCTGGAGGCTACACCTTC. Protein: CASSLEAAGGYTF.

This clone was observed a few times. J is TRBJ2-1 and V is TRBV5-4, with a weak D call TRBD2 (6 bases). Trimming took 0 bases from V and 5 from J, leaving 18 bases between them. Germline assignment: CDR1 SGHNT and CDR2 YYREEE (reference sequence). The CDR3 extends over 17 amino acids. CDR3 nucleotides: TGTGCCAGCAGCTTGGACTGGGCGGGGCGAGGAAACAATGAGCAGTTCTTC. Translated: CASSLDWAGRGNNEQFF.

This chain links TRBV6-5 with TRBJ1-6; TRBD1 matches 10 bases. From germline, CDR1 is MNHEY and CDR2 SVGAGI. The CDR3 spans 14 residues. The V segment lost 5 bases and the J segment 10 bases; nucleotides outside the gene matches: 5. In DNA, the CDR3 is TGTGCCAGCAGTCCCGGGACAGGGGTCTCACCCCTCCACTTT. It codes for CASSPGTGVSPLHF.